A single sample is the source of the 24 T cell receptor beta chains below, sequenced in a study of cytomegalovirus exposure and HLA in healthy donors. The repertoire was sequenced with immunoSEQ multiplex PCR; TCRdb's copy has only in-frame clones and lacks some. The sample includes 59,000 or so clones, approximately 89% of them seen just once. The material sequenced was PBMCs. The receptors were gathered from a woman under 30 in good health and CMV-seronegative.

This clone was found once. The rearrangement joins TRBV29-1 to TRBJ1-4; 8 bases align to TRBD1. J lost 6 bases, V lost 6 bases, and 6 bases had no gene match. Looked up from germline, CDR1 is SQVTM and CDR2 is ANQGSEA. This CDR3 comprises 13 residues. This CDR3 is CSVATGADEKLFF. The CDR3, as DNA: TGCAGCGTCGCGACAGGGGCGGATGAAAAACTGTTTTTT.

The CDR3 sequence: CASSDRGHQPQHF. The CDR3 coding sequence is TGTGCCAGCAGTGACAGGGGGCATCAGCCCCAGCATTTT. V usage is TRBV6-1 and J usage is TRBJ1-5; 8 bases are shared with TRBD1. V lost 3 bases to trimming and J lost 5 bases; unmatched junction nucleotides: 0. The CDR3 runs 13 residues. CDR1 is MNHNS and CDR2 is SASEGT in the germline V gene.

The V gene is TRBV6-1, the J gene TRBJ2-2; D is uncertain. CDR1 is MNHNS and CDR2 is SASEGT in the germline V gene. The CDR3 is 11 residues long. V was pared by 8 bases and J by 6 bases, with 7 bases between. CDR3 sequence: CASHESGELFF. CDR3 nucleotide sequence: TGTGCCAGCCATGAGTCCGGGGAGCTGTTTTTT.

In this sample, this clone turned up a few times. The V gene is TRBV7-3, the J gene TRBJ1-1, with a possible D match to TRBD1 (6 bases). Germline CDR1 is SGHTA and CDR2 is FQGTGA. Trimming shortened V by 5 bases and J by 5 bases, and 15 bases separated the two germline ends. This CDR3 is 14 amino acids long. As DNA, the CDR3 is TGTGCCAGCAGCCCACAGGGTTCTACGACTGAAGCTTTCTTT. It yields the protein CASSPQGSTTEAFF.

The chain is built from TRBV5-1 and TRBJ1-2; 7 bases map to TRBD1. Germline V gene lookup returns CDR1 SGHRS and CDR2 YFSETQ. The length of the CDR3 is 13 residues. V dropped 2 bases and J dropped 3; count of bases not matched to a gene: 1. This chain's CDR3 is CASSFDRDYGYTF. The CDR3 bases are TGCGCCAGCAGCTTTGACAGGGACTATGGCTACACCTTC.

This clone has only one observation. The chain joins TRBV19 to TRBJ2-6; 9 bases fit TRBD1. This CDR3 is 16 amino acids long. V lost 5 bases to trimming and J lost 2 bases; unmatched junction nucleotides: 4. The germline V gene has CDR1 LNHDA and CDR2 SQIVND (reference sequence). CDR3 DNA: TGTGCCAGTAGTGCATGGACAGGGGCTGGGGCCAACGTCCTGACTTTC. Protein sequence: CASSAWTGAGANVLTF.

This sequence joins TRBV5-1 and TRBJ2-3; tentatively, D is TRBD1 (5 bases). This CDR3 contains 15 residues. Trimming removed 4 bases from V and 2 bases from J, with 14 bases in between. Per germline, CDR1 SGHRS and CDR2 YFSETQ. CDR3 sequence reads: CASSLGEFNTDTQYF. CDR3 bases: TGCGCCAGCAGCCTAGGGGAATTTAACACAGATACGCAGTATTTT. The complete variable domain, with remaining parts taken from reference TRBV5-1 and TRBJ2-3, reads KAGVTQTPRYLIKTRGQQVTLSCSPISGHRSVSWYQQTPGQGLQFLFEYFSETQRNKGNFPGRFSGRQFSNSRSEMNVSTLELGDSALYLCASSLGEFNTDTQYFGPGTRLTVL.

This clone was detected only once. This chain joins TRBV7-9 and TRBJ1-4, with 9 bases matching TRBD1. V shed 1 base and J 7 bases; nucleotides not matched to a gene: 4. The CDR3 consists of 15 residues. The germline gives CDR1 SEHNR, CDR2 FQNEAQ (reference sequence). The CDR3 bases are TGTGCCAGCAGCTTAGGATGGGACAGGGCTGAAAAACTGTTTTTT. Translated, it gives CASSLGWDRAEKLFF.

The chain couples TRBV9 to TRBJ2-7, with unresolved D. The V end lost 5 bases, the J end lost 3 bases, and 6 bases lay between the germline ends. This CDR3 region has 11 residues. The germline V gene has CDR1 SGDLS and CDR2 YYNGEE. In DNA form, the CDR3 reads TGTGCCAGCAGTTCCGGCTACGAGCAGTACTTC. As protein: CASSSGYEQYF.

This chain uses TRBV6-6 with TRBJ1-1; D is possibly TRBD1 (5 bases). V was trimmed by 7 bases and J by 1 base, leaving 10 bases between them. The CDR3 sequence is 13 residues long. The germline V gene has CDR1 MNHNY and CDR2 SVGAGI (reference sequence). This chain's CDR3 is CASTTQGNTEAFF. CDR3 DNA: TGTGCCAGCACTACCCAGGGGAACACTGAAGCTTTCTTT.

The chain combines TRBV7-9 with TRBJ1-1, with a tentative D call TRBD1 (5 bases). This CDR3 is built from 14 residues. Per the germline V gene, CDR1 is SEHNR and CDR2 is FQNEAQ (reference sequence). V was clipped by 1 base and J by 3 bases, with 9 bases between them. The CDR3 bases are TGTGCCAGCAGCTTAGAACTCAGGGACACTGAAGCTTTCTTT. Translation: CASSLELRDTEAFF.

CDR3 protein: CASGADFNEKLFF. CDR3 DNA sequence: TGTGCCAGCGGCGCAGACTTTAATGAAAAACTGTTTTTT. V and J are TRBV6-5 and TRBJ1-4; no definite D call. The germline V gene encodes CDR1 MNHEY and CDR2 SVGAGI. This CDR3 contains 13 residues. V was trimmed by 8 bases and J by 4 bases, leaving 11 bases between them.

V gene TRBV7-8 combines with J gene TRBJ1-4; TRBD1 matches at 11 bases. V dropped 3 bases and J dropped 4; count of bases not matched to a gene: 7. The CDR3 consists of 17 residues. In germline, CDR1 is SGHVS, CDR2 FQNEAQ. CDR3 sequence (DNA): TGTGCCAGCAGCTTGGGACAGGGGGGGTTTATTAATGAAAAACTGTTTTTT. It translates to CASSLGQGGFINEKLFF.

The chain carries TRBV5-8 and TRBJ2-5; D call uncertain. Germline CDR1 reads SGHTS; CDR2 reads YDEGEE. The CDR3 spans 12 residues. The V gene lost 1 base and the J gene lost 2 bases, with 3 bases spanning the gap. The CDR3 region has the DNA TGTGCCAGCAGCTTGACTCAAGAGACCCAGTACTTC. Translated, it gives CASSLTQETQYF.

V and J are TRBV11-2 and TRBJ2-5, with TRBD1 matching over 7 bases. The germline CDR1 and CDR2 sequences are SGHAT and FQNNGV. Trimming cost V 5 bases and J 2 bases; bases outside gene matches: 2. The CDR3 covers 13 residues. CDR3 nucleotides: TGTGCCAGCAGCCCGGGACAGCAAGAGACCCAGTACTTC. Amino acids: CASSPGQQETQYF.

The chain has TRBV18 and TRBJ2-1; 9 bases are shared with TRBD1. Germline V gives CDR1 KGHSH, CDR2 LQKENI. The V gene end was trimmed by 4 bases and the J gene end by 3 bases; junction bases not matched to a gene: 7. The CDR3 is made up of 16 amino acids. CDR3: CASSQPGDRDYNEQFF. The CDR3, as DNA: TGTGCCAGCTCACAACCAGGGGACAGGGACTACAATGAGCAGTTCTTC.

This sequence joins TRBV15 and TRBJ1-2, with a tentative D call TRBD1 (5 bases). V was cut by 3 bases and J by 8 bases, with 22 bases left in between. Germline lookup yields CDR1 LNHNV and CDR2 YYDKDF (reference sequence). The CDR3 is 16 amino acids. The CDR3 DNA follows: TGTGCCACCAGCAGGGGGGGGGAATGGGGCGCGGAAGGCTACACCTTC. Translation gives CATSRGGEWGAEGYTF.

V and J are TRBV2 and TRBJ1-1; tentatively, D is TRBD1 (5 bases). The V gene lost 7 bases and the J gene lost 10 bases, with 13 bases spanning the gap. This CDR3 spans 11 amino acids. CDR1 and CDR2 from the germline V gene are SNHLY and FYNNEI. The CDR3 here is CASTLSGGAFF. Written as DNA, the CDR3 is TGTGCCAGCACCCTTTCGGGGGGAGCTTTCTTT.

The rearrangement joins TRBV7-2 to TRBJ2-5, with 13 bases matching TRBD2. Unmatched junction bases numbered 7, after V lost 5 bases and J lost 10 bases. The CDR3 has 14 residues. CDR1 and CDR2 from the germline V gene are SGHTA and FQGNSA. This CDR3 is CASSPRTSGGSQYF. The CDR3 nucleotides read TGTGCCAGCAGCCCAAGGACTAGCGGGGGTAGCCAGTACTTC.

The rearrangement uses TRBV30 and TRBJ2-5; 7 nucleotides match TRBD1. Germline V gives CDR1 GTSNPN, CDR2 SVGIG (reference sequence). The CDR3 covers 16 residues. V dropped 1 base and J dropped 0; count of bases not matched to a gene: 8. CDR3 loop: CAWSAGTADNQETQYF. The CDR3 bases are TGTGCCTGGAGTGCCGGGACAGCCGATAACCAAGAGACCCAGTACTTC.

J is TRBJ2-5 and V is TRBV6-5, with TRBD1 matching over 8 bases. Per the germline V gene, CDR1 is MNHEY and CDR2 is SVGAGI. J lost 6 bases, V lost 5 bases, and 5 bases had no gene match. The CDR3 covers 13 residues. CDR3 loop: CASSLRTGQTQYF. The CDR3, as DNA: TGTGCCAGCAGTCTCCGGACAGGGCAGACCCAGTACTTC.

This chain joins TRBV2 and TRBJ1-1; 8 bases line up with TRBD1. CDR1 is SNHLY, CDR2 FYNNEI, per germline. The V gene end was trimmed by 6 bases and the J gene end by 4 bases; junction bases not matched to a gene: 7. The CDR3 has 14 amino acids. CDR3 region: CASRPTGGLTEAFF. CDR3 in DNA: TGTGCCAGCAGGCCAACAGGGGGTCTCACTGAAGCTTTCTTT.

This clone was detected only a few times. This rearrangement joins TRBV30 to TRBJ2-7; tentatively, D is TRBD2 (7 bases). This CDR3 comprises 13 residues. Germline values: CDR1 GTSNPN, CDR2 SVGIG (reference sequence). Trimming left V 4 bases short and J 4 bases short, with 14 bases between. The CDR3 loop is CAWNTGRGYEQYF. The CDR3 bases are TGTGCCTGGAATACAGGGAGGGGATACGAGCAGTACTTC.

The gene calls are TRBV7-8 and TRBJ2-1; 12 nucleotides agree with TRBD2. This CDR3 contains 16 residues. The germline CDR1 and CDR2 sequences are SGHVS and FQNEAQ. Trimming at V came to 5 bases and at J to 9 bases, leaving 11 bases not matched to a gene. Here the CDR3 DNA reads TGTGCCAGCAGCGCCACTAGCGGGGGGATCCTGGGTGAGCAGTTCTTC. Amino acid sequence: CASSATSGGILGEQFF.